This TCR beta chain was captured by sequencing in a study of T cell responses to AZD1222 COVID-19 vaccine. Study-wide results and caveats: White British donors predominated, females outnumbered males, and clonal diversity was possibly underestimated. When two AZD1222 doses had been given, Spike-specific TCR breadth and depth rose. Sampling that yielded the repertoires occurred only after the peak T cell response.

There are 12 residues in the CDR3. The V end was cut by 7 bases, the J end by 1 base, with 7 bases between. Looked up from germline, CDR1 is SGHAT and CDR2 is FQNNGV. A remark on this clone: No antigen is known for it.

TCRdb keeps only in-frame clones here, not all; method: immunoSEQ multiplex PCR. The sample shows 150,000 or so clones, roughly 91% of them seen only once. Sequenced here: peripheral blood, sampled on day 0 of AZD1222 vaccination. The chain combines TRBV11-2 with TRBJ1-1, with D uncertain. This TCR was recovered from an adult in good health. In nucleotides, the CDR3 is TGTGCCAGCACCCGACAGAACACTGAAGCTTTCTTT. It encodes CASTRQNTEAFF.